A single sample is the source of the 25 T cell receptor beta chains below, sequenced in a study of cytotoxic CD8 clonotypes in ibrutinib-treated CLL. Libraries were prepared by immunoSEQ multiplex PCR; TCRdb keeps only in-frame clonotypes and omits some of them. The sample carries 33,000 or so clones, around 53% recorded once. The input for sequencing was PBMCs, taken before ibrutinib treatment. These receptors originate from a human donor with chronic lymphocytic leukemia.

The chain combines TRBV5-1 with TRBJ1-4, with D maybe TRBD1 (6 bases). Germline CDR1 SGHRS, CDR2 YFSETQ. CDR3 length: 16 amino acids. V was pared by 3 bases and J by 4 bases, with 16 bases between. CDR3 DNA: TGCGCCAGCAGCTGGAAAGTAGGGGGTATTAATGAAAAACTGTTTTTT. Its protein product is CASSWKVGGINEKLFF.

This clone was seen more than once but under ten times. This chain connects TRBV10-2 to TRBJ1-1; tentative D call: TRBD1 (5 bases). Germline assignment: CDR1 WSHSY and CDR2 SAAADI. The V end was cut by 0 bases, the J end by 0 bases, with 11 bases between. The CDR3 covers 16 residues. The CDR3 DNA follows: TGCGCCAGCAGTGAGTCGGGGGGACGCTTGAACACTGAAGCTTTCTTT. Translated: CASSESGGRLNTEAFF.

This clone was counted only a few times. This chain connects TRBV7-3 to TRBJ2-1, with TRBD2 identical over 9 bases. The CDR3 runs to 16 residues. Trimming took 5 bases from V and 4 from J; bases not matched to a gene: 9. The germline gives CDR1 SGHTA, CDR2 FQGTGA. In DNA, the CDR3 is TGTGCCAGCAGCATTAGCGGGGGTCCCCTTTACAATGAGCAGTTCTTC. The encoded protein is CASSISGGPLYNEQFF.

The chain couples TRBV7-2 to TRBJ1-5; no firm D call. This CDR3 contains 13 residues. Germline CDR1 reads SGHTA; CDR2 reads FQGNSA. Trimming took off 4 bases at V and 0 bases at J, with 4 bases between the two ends. CDR3 residues: CASSSNSNQPQHF. For the CDR3, the DNA is TGTGCCAGCAGCTCCAATAGCAATCAGCCCCAGCATTTT.

This clone has just a few counts. The junction and the germline gene differ at one end; a read error may be behind it. The chain combines TRBV7-9 with TRBJ1-2, with 9 bases aligning to TRBD1. CDR1 and CDR2 from the germline V gene are SEHNR and FQNEAQ (reference sequence). The CDR3 is 15 amino acids. CDR3 sequence: CASSRRDRVNDGYTF. CDR3 bases: TGTGCCAGCAGCAGGAGGGACAGGGTTAACGATGGCTACACCTTC.

This clone was counted between two and nine times. The chain joins TRBV7-8 to TRBJ2-1; 7 bases line up with TRBD2. The CDR3 length is 16 residues. The V gene's germline CDR1 is SGHVS and CDR2 FQNEAQ. The ends lost 5 bases at V and 7 bases at J; junction bases unmatched: 14. The CDR3 DNA reads as TGTGCCAGCAGCGTCGCGTCGGGACTACCGGATAATGAGCAGTTCTTC. This gives the protein CASSVASGLPDNEQFF.

The J gene is TRBJ2-3, the V gene TRBV28; D not resolved. CDR1 is MDHEN, CDR2 SYDVKM, per germline. CDR3 length: 15 residues. Trimming took 5 bases from V and 2 from J, leaving 14 bases between them. As DNA, the CDR3 is TGTGCCAGCAGTCGCTTAGACTCTTCCACAGATACGCAGTATTTT. It codes for CASSRLDSSTDTQYF.

The V call is TRBV30, the J call TRBJ2-7; possibly TRBD2 for D (5 bases). V was shortened by 6 bases and J by 0 bases, with 12 bases between the two germline ends. Germline CDR1 GTSNPN, CDR2 SVGIG (reference sequence). This CDR3 is built from 13 residues. Here the CDR3 DNA reads TGTGCCTGTCTCGGGGAGAACTCCTACGAGCAGTACTTC. This translates into CACLGENSYEQYF.

The chain uses TRBV7-8 and TRBJ1-1, with D tentatively TRBD1 (5 bases). Germline V gives CDR1 SGHVS, CDR2 FQNEAQ. The CDR3 spans 16 residues. Trimming left V 3 bases short and J 4 bases short, with 18 bases between. CDR3 coding DNA: TGTGCCAGCAGCTTCCGATGGGCAGGGACGAGCACTGAAGCTTTCTTT. Translating gives CASSFRWAGTSTEAFF.

The rearrangement links TRBV5-1 to TRBJ1-1; 11 bases align to TRBD1. Germline V gene lookup returns CDR1 SGHRS and CDR2 YFSETQ. Trimming removed 3 bases from V and 5 bases from J; junction bases left unmatched: 9. The CDR3 length is 16 residues. The CDR3 reads CASSSPRGTGGTEAFF. DNA for the CDR3: TGCGCCAGCAGCTCGCCGCGGGGGACAGGGGGTACTGAAGCTTTCTTT.

This clone was found a few times. V and J are TRBV19 and TRBJ1-1, with a possible D match to TRBD1 (6 bases). The ends were cut back, 3 bases at V and 6 bases at J, with 14 bases in the middle. The CDR3 runs to 14 residues. CDR1 is LNHDA and CDR2 is SQIVND in the germline V gene (reference sequence). The CDR3 loop reads CASSMRQGWAEAFF. In DNA form, the CDR3 reads TGTGCCAGTAGTATGCGGCAGGGGTGGGCTGAAGCTTTCTTT.

The rearrangement joins TRBV14 to TRBJ2-1, with 8 bases that match TRBD2. This CDR3 spans 14 amino acids. Trimming cost V 1 base and J 7 bases; bases outside gene matches: 3. Germline CDR1 and CDR2: SGHDN and FVKESK. The CDR3 loop is CASSQVTSANEQFF. DNA of the CDR3: TGTGCCAGCAGCCAAGTGACTAGCGCGAATGAGCAGTTCTTC.

The chain joins TRBV11-2 to TRBJ2-5, with D perhaps assigned TRBD1 or TRBD2 (5 bases each). V lost 4 bases to trimming and J lost 9 bases, with 18 bases between them. Per the germline V gene, CDR1 is SGHAT and CDR2 is FQNNGV. This CDR3 has 14 amino acids. The DNA of the CDR3 is TGTGCCAGCAGCTCCGCCGTTGGGGGTCTGGCCCAGTACTTC. Its translation is CASSSAVGGLAQYF.

The rearrangement links TRBV11-2 to TRBJ2-7; D ambiguous. There are 14 residues in the CDR3. Germline loops: CDR1 SGHAT, CDR2 FQNNGV. Deletions cut 1 base from V and 4 bases from J, with 11 bases between. The chain's CDR3 is CASSLGPASYEQYF. CDR3 nucleotides: TGTGCCAGCAGCTTAGGCCCTGCCTCTTACGAGCAGTACTTC.

This clone turned up a few times. The V gene is TRBV9, the J gene TRBJ2-1; a possible D gene is TRBD1 (5 bases). The CDR3 has 16 residues. Germline V lookup: CDR1 SGDLS, CDR2 YYNGEE. Between the trimmed V and J ends, which lost 0 bases and 4 bases, there was a span of 14 bases. The CDR3 loop reads CASSVVWGPWYNEQFF. Written as DNA, the CDR3 is TGTGCCAGCAGCGTAGTTTGGGGCCCGTGGTACAATGAGCAGTTCTTC.

The J gene is TRBJ2-3, the V gene TRBV5-6, with D tentatively TRBD2 (6 bases). Trimming shortened V by 5 bases and J by 6 bases, and 22 bases separated the two germline ends. CDR1 is SGHDT, CDR2 YYEEEE, per germline. The CDR3 runs to 16 residues. The CDR3 here is CASSPPWASADDTQYF. In nucleotides, the CDR3 is TGTGCCAGCAGTCCCCCCTGGGCTAGCGCCGATGATACGCAGTATTTT.

V usage is TRBV10-3 and J usage is TRBJ2-3; maybe TRBD1 (6 bases). V lost 3 bases to trimming and J lost 2 bases, with 12 bases between them. This CDR3 has 15 residues. The germline V gene has CDR1 ENHRY and CDR2 SYGVKD. In DNA form, the CDR3 reads TGTGCCATCAGTGAAGGACAGACGAACACAGATACGCAGTATTTT. As protein: CAISEGQTNTDTQYF.

V gene TRBV7-2 combines with J gene TRBJ2-2, with 13 bases aligning to TRBD2. The CDR3 runs 19 residues. The germline V gene has CDR1 SGHTA and CDR2 FQGNSA. V was pared by 3 bases and J by 1 base, with 8 bases of the junction left unmatched. CDR3 DNA sequence: TGTGCCAGCAGCTTGGGACCGGGACTAGCGGGGCTGAACACCGGGGAGCTGTTTTTT. It translates to CASSLGPGLAGLNTGELFF.

This chain links TRBV28 with TRBJ1-2, with 7 bases identical to TRBD1. Germline loops: CDR1 MDHEN, CDR2 SYDVKM. J was trimmed by 7 bases and V by 8 bases; bases with no gene match: 10. The CDR3 totals 13 residues. CDR3 region: CASGTARRLGYTF. CDR3 DNA: TGTGCCAGCGGGACAGCCCGACGTCTTGGCTACACCTTC.

This clone has more than one count but fewer than ten. The J gene is TRBJ1-2, the V gene TRBV7-9; TRBD1 agrees at 10 bases. V lost 1 base and J lost 8; bases outside the gene matches: 4. The CDR3 has 14 amino acids. In germline, CDR1 is SEHNR, CDR2 FQNEAQ (reference sequence). The CDR3 protein is CASSLETGGRGYTF. DNA of the CDR3: TGTGCCAGCAGCTTAGAGACAGGGGGCCGCGGCTACACCTTC.

The genes are TRBV9 and TRBJ2-2; D call uncertain. The ends were cut back, 4 bases at V and 5 bases at J, with 6 bases in the middle. Germline V gene data show CDR1 as SGDLS and CDR2 as YYNGEE. The CDR3 has 12 residues. The DNA for the CDR3 is TGTGCCAGCAGCTTAATGACCGGGGAGCTGTTTTTT. It translates to CASSLMTGELFF.

This clone appeared a few times. The CDR3 here is CASSEASGSYEQYF. In DNA, the CDR3 is TGTGCCAGCAGTGAAGCGTCAGGGTCCTACGAGCAGTACTTC. The chain is built from TRBV6-1 and TRBJ2-7, with D tentatively TRBD1 (5 bases). The CDR3 totals 14 residues. Germline assignment: CDR1 MNHNS and CDR2 SASEGT. V was shortened by 0 bases and J by 1 base, with 7 bases between the two germline ends.

This clone was counted a few times. CDR3 nucleotides: TGTGCCAGCAGTCGCGAACTTCGAAGGGTGGGCACCGGGGAGCTGTTTTTT. Translated, it gives CASSRELRRVGTGELFF. The chain employs TRBV28 and TRBJ2-2; D is unresolved. The germline V and J ends were trimmed by 5 bases and 4 bases, with 20 bases remaining between them. Germline V gives CDR1 MDHEN, CDR2 SYDVKM. CDR3 length: 17 amino acids.

This clone was seen only a few times. This chain links TRBV7-3 with TRBJ2-7; no clear D gene. This CDR3 spans 14 amino acids. Trimming cost V 5 bases and J 2 bases, with 13 bases left between them. From germline, CDR1 is SGHTA and CDR2 FQGTGA. CDR3 sequence reads: CASSPQPSAYEQYF. The CDR3 bases are TGTGCCAGCAGCCCGCAGCCCAGCGCCTACGAGCAGTACTTC.

This chain uses TRBV30 with TRBJ2-5, with no clear D. The length of the CDR3 is 11 residues. V was pared by 1 base and J by 6 bases, with 6 bases between. Germline-derived CDR1 and CDR2 are GTSNPN and SVGIG (reference sequence). CDR3 in DNA: TGTGCCTGGAGTGCCCGCAAGACCCAGTACTTC. Protein product: CAWSARKTQYF.